What follows is one T cell receptor (beta chain) and its context. The data derive from a study of T cells after yellow fever vaccination. Per germline, CDR1 SGHVS and CDR2 FQNEAQ. The V gene end was trimmed by 7 bases and the J gene end by 5 bases; junction bases not matched to a gene: 11. This CDR3 spans 18 amino acids. TCRdb reprocessed the 5' RACE reads with MiXCR, giving one entry per CDR3 protein. The sample contains hundreds of thousands of distinct CDR3 sequences, roughly 12% of which appear only once. Sample: PBMCs, taken on the day of the yellow fever booster vaccination. This sequence originates from a man aged 30 to 45 who received the YFV17D yellow fever vaccine. V is TRBV7-8 and J is TRBJ2-1; 16 bases align to TRBD2. CDR3 DNA sequence: TGTGCCAGCACCCCCGGGACTAGCGGGAGGGCCGGGGACAATGAGCAGTTCTTC. It translates to CASTPGTSGRAGDNEQFF.